This TCR beta chain comes out of a study of PD-L1 blockade in urothelial cancer. Study-wide background: T cells numbered a median of 141,255 in the blood samples.

What went into each PCR as a spike was synthetic TCR analog templates. Sequenced by immunoSEQ multiplex PCR; TCRdb stores in-frame clones only, minus some. The table lists roughly 87,000 clones, about nine tenths of them singletons, with more than 5.5% in the top ten. The patients' disease, urothelial carcinoma, was locally advanced or metastatic. There are 17 residues in the CDR3. Germline CDR1 SGHTA, CDR2 FQGNSA. The junction had 2 bases not matched to a gene; V was cut back by 4 bases and J by 0 bases. The receptor comes from a woman aged 65 to 85 with urothelial cancer. Sequencing was performed on PBMCs, taken around atezolizumab (anti-PD-L1) treatment. The chain carries TRBV7-2 and TRBJ1-6; 11 nucleotides line up with TRBD1. The CDR3 coding sequence is TGTGCCAGCAGCTCTGGACAGGGGGCCTCCTATAATTCACCCCTCCACTTT. Amino acid sequence: CASSSGQGASYNSPLHF.